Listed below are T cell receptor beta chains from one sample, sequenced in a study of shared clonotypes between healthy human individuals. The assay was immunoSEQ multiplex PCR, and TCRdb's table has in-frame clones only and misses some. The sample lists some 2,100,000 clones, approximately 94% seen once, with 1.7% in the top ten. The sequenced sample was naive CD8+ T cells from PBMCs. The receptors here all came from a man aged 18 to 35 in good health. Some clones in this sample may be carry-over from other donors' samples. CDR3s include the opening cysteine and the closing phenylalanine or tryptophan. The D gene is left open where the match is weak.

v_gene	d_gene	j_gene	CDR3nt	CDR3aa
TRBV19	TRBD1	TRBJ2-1	TGTGCCAGTCGAGGACAGGGGGCGGTATCCGGGAGGGCCTGGAATGAGCAGTTCTTC	CASRGQGAVSGRAWNEQFF
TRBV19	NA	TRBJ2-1	TGTGCCAGTAGTCAAGCCACTAAAAGTGAGCAGTTCTTC	CASSQATKSEQFF
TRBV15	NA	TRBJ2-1	TGTGCCACCAGCAGAGGCCAGCCTTCGAACAATGAGCAGTTCTTC	CATSRGQPSNNEQFF
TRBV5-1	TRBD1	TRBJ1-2	TGCGCCAGCAGCTTGACAGGGGGCGCGATCGGCTACACCTTC	CASSLTGGAIGYTF
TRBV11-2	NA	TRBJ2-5	TGTGCCAGCAGCTTAGATTCCGGGGGCGGTTGGGAGACCCAGTACTTC	CASSLDSGGGWETQYF
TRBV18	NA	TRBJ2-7	TGTGCCAGCTCACCACCCGCCAGCTCCACCTACGAGCAGTACTTC	CASSPPASSTYEQYF
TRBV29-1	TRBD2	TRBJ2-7	TGCAGCGCTGGAGGAACTAGCGGGAAGTTTTACGAGCAGTACTTC	CSAGGTSGKFYEQYF
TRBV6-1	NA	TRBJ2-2	TGTGCCAGCAGTGATGGGAGGACCGGGGAGCTGTTTTTT	CASSDGRTGELFF
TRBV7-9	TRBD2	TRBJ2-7	TGTGCCAGCAGCCCCCCTAGCGGGAGTAGTTACGAGCAGTACTTC	CASSPPSGSSYEQYF
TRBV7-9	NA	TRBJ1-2	TGTGCCAGCAGCTTATGGGGGGATGGCTACACCTTC	CASSLWGDGYTF
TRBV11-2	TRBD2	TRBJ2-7	TGTGCCAGCAGCTTAAGACGGAAGATGAGCGGGGGCTCCTACGAGCAGTACTTC	CASSLRRKMSGGSYEQYF
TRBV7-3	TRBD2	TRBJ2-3	TGTGCCAGCAGTCAAGGACTAGCGGCTAGCACAGATACGCAGTATTTT	CASSQGLAASTDTQYF